This TCR beta chain was obtained from a study of metastatic and nonmetastatic thyroid tumors. Whole-study context: Malignant and benign thyroid patients had repertoires compared in peripheral blood and tumor or nodule tissue.

Until they underwent thyroid surgery, no patient had received any treatment. Ten or more counts support this clone. What it binds is unknown. This may come from a read error, since a much larger clone is one base off. The CDR3 totals 14 residues. The germline CDR1 and CDR2 sequences are SQVTM and ANQGSEA. Overall study findings and caveats: Across blood and tumor, TCR beta diversity in malignant thyroid tumors was reportedly significantly higher than in benign nodules.

Methods used by the authors: The study's classifier, a distant-metastasis tool for papillary thyroid cancer, was built using CDR3 differences across clinicopathological groups. TCRdb re-analyzed the PCR reads using MiXCR. The V and J calls and clone size come from TCRdb's table, not from the authors' own analysis. This table holds thousands of clones, 30% to 40% found once. The sample comprised adjacent normal tissue. This chain joins TRBV29-1 and TRBJ2-2, with D possibly called TRBD1 or TRBD2 (5 bases each). This TCR derives from a male donor with papillary thyroid cancer or a benign thyroid nodule (not recorded which). Some clones in this sample may be carry-over from other donors' samples. The CDR3 DNA follows: TGCAGCGTTGAAGGCCAGGGTAGGGCCGGGGAGCTGTCTTTT. This codes for CSVEGQGRAGELSF.